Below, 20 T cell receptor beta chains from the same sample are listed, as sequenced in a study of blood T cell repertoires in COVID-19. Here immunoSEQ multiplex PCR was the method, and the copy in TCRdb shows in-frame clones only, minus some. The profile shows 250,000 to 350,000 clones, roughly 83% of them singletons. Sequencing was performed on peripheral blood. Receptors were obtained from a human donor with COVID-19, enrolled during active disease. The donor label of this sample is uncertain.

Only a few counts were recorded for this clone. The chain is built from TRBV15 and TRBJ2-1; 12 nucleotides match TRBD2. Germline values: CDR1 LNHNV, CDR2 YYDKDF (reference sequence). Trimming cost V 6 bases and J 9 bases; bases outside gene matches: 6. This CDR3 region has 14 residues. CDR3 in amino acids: CATRRLAGAGEQFF. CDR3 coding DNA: TGTGCCACCAGGCGACTAGCGGGAGCCGGTGAGCAGTTCTTC.

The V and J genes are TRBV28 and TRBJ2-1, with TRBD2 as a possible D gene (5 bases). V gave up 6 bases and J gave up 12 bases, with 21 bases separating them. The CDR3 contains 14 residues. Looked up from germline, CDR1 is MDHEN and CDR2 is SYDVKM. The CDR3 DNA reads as TGTGCCAGCAGCCCACCCCAGGTCTTTGGAGGGCAGTTCTTC. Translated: CASSPPQVFGGQFF.

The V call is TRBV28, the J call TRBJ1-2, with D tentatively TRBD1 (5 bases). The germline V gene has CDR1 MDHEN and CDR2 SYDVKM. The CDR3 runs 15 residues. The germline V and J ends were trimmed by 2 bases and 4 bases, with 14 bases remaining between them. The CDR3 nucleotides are TGTGCCAGCAGTTTAGGGAGGGCTAGGGGCTATGGCTACACCTTC. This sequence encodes CASSLGRARGYGYTF.

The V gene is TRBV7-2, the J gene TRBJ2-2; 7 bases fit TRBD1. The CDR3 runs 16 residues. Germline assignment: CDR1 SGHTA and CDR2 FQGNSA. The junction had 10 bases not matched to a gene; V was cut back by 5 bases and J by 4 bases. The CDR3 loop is CASSLVGTAITGELFF. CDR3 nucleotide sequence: TGTGCCAGCAGCCTGGTAGGGACAGCTATCACCGGGGAGCTGTTTTTT.

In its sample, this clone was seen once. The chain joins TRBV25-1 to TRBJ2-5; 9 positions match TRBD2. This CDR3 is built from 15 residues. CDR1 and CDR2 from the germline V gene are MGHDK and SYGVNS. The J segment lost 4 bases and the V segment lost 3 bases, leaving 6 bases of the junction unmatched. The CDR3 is CASSEDSGSGETQYF. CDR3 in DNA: TGTGCCAGCAGTGAGGATAGCGGGAGTGGAGAGACCCAGTACTTC.

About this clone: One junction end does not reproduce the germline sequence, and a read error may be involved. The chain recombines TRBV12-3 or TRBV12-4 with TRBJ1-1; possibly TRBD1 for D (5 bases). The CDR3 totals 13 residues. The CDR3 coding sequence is TGTGCCAGCAGCTTAGTAGCGGGGCCGGAAGCTTTCTTT. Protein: CASSLVAGPEAFF.

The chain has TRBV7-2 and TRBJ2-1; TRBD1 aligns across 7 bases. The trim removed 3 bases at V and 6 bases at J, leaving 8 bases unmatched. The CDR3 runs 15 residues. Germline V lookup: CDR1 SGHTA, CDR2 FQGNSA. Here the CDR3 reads CASSFDRVASNEQFF. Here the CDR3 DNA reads TGTGCCAGCAGCTTCGACAGGGTCGCCTCCAATGAGCAGTTCTTC.

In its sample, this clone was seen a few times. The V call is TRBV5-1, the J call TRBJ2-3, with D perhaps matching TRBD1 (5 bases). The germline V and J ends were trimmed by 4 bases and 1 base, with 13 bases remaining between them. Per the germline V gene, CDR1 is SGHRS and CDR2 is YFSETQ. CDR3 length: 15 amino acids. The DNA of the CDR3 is TGCGCCAGCAGCGCCTTCCTAGGGGGCACAGATACGCAGTATTTT. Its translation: CASSAFLGGTDTQYF.

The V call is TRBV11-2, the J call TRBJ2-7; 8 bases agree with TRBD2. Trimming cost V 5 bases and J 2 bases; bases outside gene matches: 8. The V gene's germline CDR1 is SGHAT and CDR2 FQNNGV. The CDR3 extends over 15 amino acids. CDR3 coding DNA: TGTGCCAGCAGCCCCAGAGCGGGGGCACCCTACGAGCAGTACTTC. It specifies CASSPRAGAPYEQYF.

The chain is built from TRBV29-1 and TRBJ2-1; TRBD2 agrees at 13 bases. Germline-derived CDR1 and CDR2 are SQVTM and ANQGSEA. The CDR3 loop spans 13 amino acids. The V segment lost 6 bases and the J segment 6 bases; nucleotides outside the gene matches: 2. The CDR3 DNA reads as TGCAGCGTGCGACTAGCGGGAGGCAATGAGCAGTTCTTC. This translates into CSVRLAGGNEQFF.

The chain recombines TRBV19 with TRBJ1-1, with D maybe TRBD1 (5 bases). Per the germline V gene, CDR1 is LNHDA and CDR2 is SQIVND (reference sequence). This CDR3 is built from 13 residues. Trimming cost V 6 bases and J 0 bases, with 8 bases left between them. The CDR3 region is CASSDSLNTEAFF. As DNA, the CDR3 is TGTGCCAGTAGCGACAGTCTGAACACTGAAGCTTTCTTT.

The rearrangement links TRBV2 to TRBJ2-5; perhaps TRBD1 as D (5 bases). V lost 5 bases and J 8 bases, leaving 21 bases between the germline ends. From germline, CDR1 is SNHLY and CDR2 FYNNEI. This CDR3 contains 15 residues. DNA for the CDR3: TGTGCCAGCAGTATGACTCGGGCGGACATCGGCACCCAGTACTTC. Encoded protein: CASSMTRADIGTQYF. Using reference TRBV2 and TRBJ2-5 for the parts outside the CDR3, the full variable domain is EPEVTQTPSHQVTQMGQEVILRCVPISNHLYFYWYRQILGQKVEFLVSFYNNEISEKSEIFDDQFSVERPDGSNFTLKIRSTKLEDSAMYFCASSMTRADIGTQYFGPGTRLLVL.

CDR3 coding DNA: TGTGCCAGCTCACCATTGCCAGCCGCGGGGGGTGGCTACACCTTC. It specifies CASSPLPAAGGGYTF. V gene TRBV18 combines with J gene TRBJ1-2; D is perhaps TRBD1 (5 bases). The CDR3 contains 15 residues. Germline lookup yields CDR1 KGHSH and CDR2 LQKENI. V was pared by 2 bases and J by 7 bases, with 17 bases between.

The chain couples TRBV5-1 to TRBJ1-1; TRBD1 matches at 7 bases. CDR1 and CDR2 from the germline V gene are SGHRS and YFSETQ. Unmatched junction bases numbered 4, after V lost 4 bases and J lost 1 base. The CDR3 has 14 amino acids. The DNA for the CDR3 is TGCGCCAGCAGCCCCCGGACAGGGAACACTGAAGCTTTCTTT. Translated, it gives CASSPRTGNTEAFF.

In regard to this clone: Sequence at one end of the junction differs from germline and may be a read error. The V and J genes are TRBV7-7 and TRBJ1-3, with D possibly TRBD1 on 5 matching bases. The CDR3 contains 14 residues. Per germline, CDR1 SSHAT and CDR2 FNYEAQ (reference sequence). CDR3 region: CASSLTVSGNTIYF. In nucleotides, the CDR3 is TGTGCTAGCAGCTTGACAGTCTCTGGAAACACCATATATTTT.

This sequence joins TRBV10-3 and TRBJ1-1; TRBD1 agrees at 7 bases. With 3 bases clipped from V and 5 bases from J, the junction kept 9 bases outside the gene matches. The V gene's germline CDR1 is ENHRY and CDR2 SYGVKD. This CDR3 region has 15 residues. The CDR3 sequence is CAISDDRDRGTEAFF. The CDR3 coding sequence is TGTGCCATCAGTGACGACAGGGACAGAGGAACTGAAGCTTTCTTT.

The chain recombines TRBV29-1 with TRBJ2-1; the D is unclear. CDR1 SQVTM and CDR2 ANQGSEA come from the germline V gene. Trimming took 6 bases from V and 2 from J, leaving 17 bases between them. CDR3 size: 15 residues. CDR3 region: CSVHPEELAYNEQFF. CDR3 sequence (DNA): TGCAGCGTGCACCCCGAGGAGCTAGCCTACAATGAGCAGTTCTTC.

The CDR3, as DNA: TGTGCCACCTCGACAGGGGGTAACACTGAAGCTTTCTTT. This codes for CATSTGGNTEAFF. V and J are TRBV2 and TRBJ1-1; TRBD1 matches at 9 bases. Germline loops: CDR1 SNHLY, CDR2 FYNNEI. The CDR3 runs 13 residues. With 10 bases clipped from V and 2 bases from J, the junction kept 5 bases outside the gene matches.

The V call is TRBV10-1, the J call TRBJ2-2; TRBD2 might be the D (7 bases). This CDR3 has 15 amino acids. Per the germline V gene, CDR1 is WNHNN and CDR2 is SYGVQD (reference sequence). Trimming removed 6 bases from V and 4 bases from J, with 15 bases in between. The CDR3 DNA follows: TGCGCCAGCAGCTGGGGGGGGGCGACCACCGGGGAGCTGTTTTTT. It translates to CASSWGGATTGELFF.

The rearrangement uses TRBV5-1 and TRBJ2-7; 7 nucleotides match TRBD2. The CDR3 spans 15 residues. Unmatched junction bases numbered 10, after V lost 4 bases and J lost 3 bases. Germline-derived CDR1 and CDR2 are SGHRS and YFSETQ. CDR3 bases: TGCGCCAGCAGCCAGCAATTGGGACTAAGCTACGAGCAGTACTTC. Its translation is CASSQQLGLSYEQYF.